These 20 T cell receptor beta chains share one sample of origin, sequenced in a study of cytotoxic CD8 clonotypes in ibrutinib-treated CLL. Libraries were prepared by immunoSEQ multiplex PCR; TCRdb keeps only in-frame clonotypes and omits some of them. The repertoire holds some 310,000 clones, with about 77% as singletons. Sequences were derived from PBMCs, sampled before ibrutinib treatment. The source is a human donor with chronic lymphocytic leukemia.

The J gene is TRBJ2-5, the V gene TRBV7-8, with D hard to call. The CDR3 totals 12 residues. Trimming left V 5 bases short and J 0 bases short, with 4 bases between. From germline, CDR1 is SGHVS and CDR2 FQNEAQ. Written as DNA, the CDR3 is TGTGCCAGCAGCGGGTACCAAGAGACCCAGTACTTC. Protein: CASSGYQETQYF.

The rearrangement joins TRBV30 to TRBJ2-5, with D possibly TRBD1 on 5 matching bases. V was cut by 2 bases and J by 2 bases, with 12 bases left in between. This CDR3 comprises 14 residues. Germline V gene data show CDR1 as GTSNPN and CDR2 as SVGIG (reference sequence). The CDR3 nucleotides read TGTGCCTGGAGTTCCCCAGGGCAACAAGAGACCCAGTACTTC. Protein product: CAWSSPGQQETQYF.

This clone was counted between two and nine times. The chain uses TRBV30 and TRBJ1-1; no reliable D call. Trimming pared 3 bases from V and 8 bases from J, leaving 10 bases between. The CDR3 totals 11 residues. Germline lookup yields CDR1 GTSNPN and CDR2 SVGIG (reference sequence). CDR3 residues: CAWREEEEAFF. Written as DNA, the CDR3 is TGTGCCTGGAGGGAGGAAGAAGAAGCTTTCTTT.

CDR3 DNA: TGTGCCAGCAGTCTTGGACTAGCGGCAGATACGCAGTATTTT. Protein product: CASSLGLAADTQYF. This rearrangement joins TRBV6-5 to TRBJ2-3; 10 bases match TRBD2. The germline V gene encodes CDR1 MNHEY and CDR2 SVGAGI. This CDR3 has 14 amino acids. Losses at the gene ends were 5 bases for V and 4 bases for J; bases not matched to a gene: 3.

The chain uses TRBV29-1 and TRBJ2-7, with TRBD2 matching over 7 bases. This CDR3 has 13 amino acids. With V trimmed by 4 bases and J by 0 bases, 3 bases remained unmatched. Germline CDR1 reads SQVTM; CDR2 reads ANQGSEA. CDR3 DNA sequence: TGCAGCGTTGTTCTAGCGGTCTCCTACGAGCAGTACTTC. Its protein product is CSVVLAVSYEQYF.

The chain combines TRBV7-2 with TRBJ1-2; TRBD1 matches at 9 bases. The CDR3 covers 14 residues. V shed 1 base and J 4 bases; nucleotides not matched to a gene: 1. Germline loops: CDR1 SGHTA, CDR2 FQGNSA. The CDR3 loop is CASSLVTGGYGYTF. CDR3 nucleotides: TGTGCCAGCAGCTTAGTGACAGGGGGCTATGGCTACACCTTC.

The chain has TRBV11-2 and TRBJ2-7, with D perhaps TRBD1 or TRBD2 (5 bases each). This CDR3 has 15 residues. V lost 10 bases and J lost 5, with 24 bases in between. Germline loops: CDR1 SGHAT, CDR2 FQNNGV. The CDR3 loop is CATTPLDSLGHEQYF. CDR3 sequence (DNA): TGTGCCACCACCCCCCTAGACTCTCTGGGACACGAGCAGTACTTC.

The chain's CDR3 is CASGTVGTYEQYF. CDR3 sequence (DNA): TGTGCCAGCGGGACGGTCGGGACCTACGAGCAGTACTTC. The chain has TRBV28 and TRBJ2-7; D may match TRBD1 or TRBD2 (5 bases each). CDR1 and CDR2 (germline): MDHEN, SYDVKM. Trimming took 8 bases from V and 2 from J, leaving 13 bases between them. This CDR3 has 13 residues.

J is TRBJ1-4 and V is TRBV5-6; D is undetermined. The V gene lost 1 base and the J gene lost 0 bases, with 4 bases spanning the gap. CDR3 length equals 14 residues. Germline values: CDR1 SGHDT, CDR2 YYEEEE. The CDR3 sequence is CASSLLSTNEKLFF. The CDR3 DNA reads TGTGCCAGCAGCTTGTTGTCAACTAATGAAAAACTGTTTTTT.

This clone was recorded once. This chain joins TRBV15 and TRBJ2-7; 12 positions agree with TRBD2. The germline V gene has CDR1 LNHNV and CDR2 YYDKDF (reference sequence). The ends lost 0 bases at V and 3 bases at J; junction bases unmatched: 6. The CDR3 length is 17 residues. CDR3 sequence reads: CATSRDRRTSGIYEQYF. The DNA for the CDR3 is TGTGCCACCAGCAGAGATCGCCGGACTAGCGGGATCTACGAGCAGTACTTC. Full variable domain (remainder filled in from reference TRBV15 and TRBJ2-7): DAMVIQNPRYQVTQFGKPVTLSCSQTLNHNVMYWYQQKSSQAPKLLFHYYDKDFNNEADTPDNFQSRRPNTSFCFLDIRSPGLGDTAMYLCATSRDRRTSGIYEQYFGPGTRLTVT.

The V call is TRBV6-4, the J call TRBJ1-4; D possibly corresponds to TRBD1 (5 bases). The germline V gene encodes CDR1 MRHNA and CDR2 SNTAGT. The length of the CDR3 is 13 residues. V was shortened by 8 bases and J by 7 bases, with 14 bases between the two germline ends. Written as DNA, the CDR3 is TGTGCCAGCGGAGACAGCTTCCCTGAAAAACTGTTTTTT. It is translated as CASGDSFPEKLFF.

The chain recombines TRBV4-3 with TRBJ1-4; no definite D call. This CDR3 has 15 residues. Looked up from germline, CDR1 is LGHNA and CDR2 is YSLEER. Trimming stripped 1 base from V and 4 bases from J, with 10 bases between. The CDR3, as DNA: TGCGCCAGCAGCCAAGCGGACGGCCTTAATGAAAAACTGTTTTTT. Translated: CASSQADGLNEKLFF.

The genes are TRBV4-1 and TRBJ2-2; no firm D call. The CDR3 covers 19 residues. Germline assignment: CDR1 MGHRA and CDR2 YSYEKL. V lost 3 bases, J lost 0 bases, and 20 bases lay in between. For the CDR3, the DNA is TGCGCCAGCAGCCAGAAGGGCGGTGGCGGACGACCGAACACCGGGGAGCTGTTTTTT. Its protein is CASSQKGGGGRPNTGELFF.

Of note for this clone: Other DNA sequences in the same sample also yield this CDR3. The chain has TRBV5-1 and TRBJ2-1; unclear D gene. The CDR3 sequence is 13 residues long. The germline V gene has CDR1 SGHRS and CDR2 YFSETQ. V was pared by 4 bases and J by 3 bases, with 8 bases between. CDR3 loop: CASSTNSYNEQFF. The CDR3 DNA sequence: TGCGCCAGCAGCACCAACAGCTACAATGAGCAGTTCTTC.

The chain uses TRBV7-8 and TRBJ2-6; D assignment may be TRBD1 or TRBD2 (5 bases each). CDR3 length: 19 residues. V dropped 4 bases and J dropped 3 bases, with 22 bases sitting between them. The germline CDR1 and CDR2 sequences are SGHVS and FQNEAQ. The DNA for the CDR3 is TGTGCCAGCAGCTCAGGCCTCCGAACGGGAAGGGGTGGGGCCAACGTCCTGACTTTC. Protein sequence: CASSSGLRTGRGGANVLTF.

This rearrangement joins TRBV4-1 to TRBJ2-2; a possible D gene is TRBD2 (6 bases). Germline CDR1 and CDR2: MGHRA and YSYEKL. V gave up 3 bases and J gave up 3 bases, with 26 bases separating them. The CDR3 length is 20 residues. The CDR3 spells CASSQGPGRLSRRDTGELFF. The CDR3 DNA follows: TGCGCCAGCAGCCAGGGGCCGGGCCGATTAAGTCGGAGGGACACCGGGGAGCTGTTTTTT.

The chain uses TRBV19 and TRBJ2-1, with D perhaps TRBD1 or TRBD2 (7 bases each). Per the germline V gene, CDR1 is LNHDA and CDR2 is SQIVND (reference sequence). The V and J ends lost 5 bases and 9 bases respectively, with 14 bases between them. The CDR3 runs to 13 residues. The CDR3 bases are TGTGCCAGTAGTCGTGACAGGGAGGGTGAGCAGTTCTTC. Protein product: CASSRDREGEQFF. Looking up the rest from reference TRBV19 and TRBJ2-1 gives the full variable domain: DGGITQSPKYLFRKEGQNVTLSCEQNLNHDAMYWYRQDPGQGLRLIYYSQIVNDFQKGDIAEGYSVSREKKESFPLTVTSAQKNPTAFYLCASSRDREGEQFFGPGTRLTVL.

The chain carries TRBV5-6 and TRBJ2-7, with D perhaps TRBD2 (6 bases). Germline-derived CDR1 and CDR2 are SGHDT and YYEEEE. The CDR3 is 14 residues long. The V end was cut by 4 bases, the J end by 3 bases, with 14 bases between. The CDR3 spells CASSVEGRGYEQYF. CDR3 coding DNA: TGTGCCAGCAGCGTGGAGGGCAGAGGCTACGAGCAGTACTTC.

Comments on this clone: Sequence at one end of the junction differs from germline and may be a read error. The rearrangement links TRBV12-5 to TRBJ2-1, with no clear D. The CDR3 loop spans 14 amino acids. Germline V gives CDR1 LGHNT, CDR2 FRNRAP. This CDR3 reads CASALVRAYNEQFF. CDR3 DNA: TGTGCTAGTGCTTTGGTACGGGCCTACAATGAGCAGTTCTTC.

The CDR3 region is CASSRGTDTQYF. DNA for the CDR3: TGTGCCAGCAGCCGAGGAACGGATACGCAGTATTTT. The chain recombines TRBV5-4 with TRBJ2-3; D remains ambiguous. Germline lookup yields CDR1 SGHNT and CDR2 YYREEE (reference sequence). There are 12 residues in the CDR3. Trimming took 4 bases from V and 6 from J, leaving 9 bases between them.